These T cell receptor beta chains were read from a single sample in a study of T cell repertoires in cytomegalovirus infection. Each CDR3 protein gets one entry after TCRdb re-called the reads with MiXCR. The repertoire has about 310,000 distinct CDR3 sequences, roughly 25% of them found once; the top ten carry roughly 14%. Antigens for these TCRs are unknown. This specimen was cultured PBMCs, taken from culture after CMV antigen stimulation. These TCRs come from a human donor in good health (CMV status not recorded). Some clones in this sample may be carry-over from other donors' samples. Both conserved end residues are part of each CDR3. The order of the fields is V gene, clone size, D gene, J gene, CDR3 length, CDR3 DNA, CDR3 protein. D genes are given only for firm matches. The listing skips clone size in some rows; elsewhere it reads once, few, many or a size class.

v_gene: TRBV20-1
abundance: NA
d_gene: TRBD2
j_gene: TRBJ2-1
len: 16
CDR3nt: TGCAGTGCTAGAGATCTCGCGGGAGGGCCTATTTTTGAGCAGTTCTTC
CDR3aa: CSARDLAGGPIFEQFF

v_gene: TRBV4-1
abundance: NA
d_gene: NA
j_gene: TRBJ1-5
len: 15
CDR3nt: TGCGCCAGCAGCTCAACAGGGCGGAGGGATCAGCCCCAGCATTTT
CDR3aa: CASSSTGRRDQPQHF

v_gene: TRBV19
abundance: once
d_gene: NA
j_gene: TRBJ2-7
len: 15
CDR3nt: TGTGCCAGTAGTATCGGCCTAGGAAGGTTCTACGAGCAGTACTTC
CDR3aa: CASSIGLGRFYEQYF

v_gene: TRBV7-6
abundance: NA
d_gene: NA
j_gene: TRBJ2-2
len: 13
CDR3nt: TGTGCCAGCAGCAAGGAGGGGACCGGGGAGCTGTTTTTT
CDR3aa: CASSKEGTGELFF

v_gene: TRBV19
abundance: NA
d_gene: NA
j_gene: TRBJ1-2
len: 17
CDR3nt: TGTGCCAGTAGTCCCCGGGGGTTTTCGACTGGGACATTGGGCTACACCTTC
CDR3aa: CASSPRGFSTGTLGYTF

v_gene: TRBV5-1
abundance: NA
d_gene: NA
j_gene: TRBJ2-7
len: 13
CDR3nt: TGCGCCAGCAGCGAAACTAGGTCCTACGAGCAGTACTTC
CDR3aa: CASSETRSYEQYF

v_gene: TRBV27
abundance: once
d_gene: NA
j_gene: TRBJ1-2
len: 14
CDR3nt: TGTGCCAGCAGGCCGGCAAGTAGGGGGAACGGCTACACCTTC
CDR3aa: CASRPASRGNGYTF

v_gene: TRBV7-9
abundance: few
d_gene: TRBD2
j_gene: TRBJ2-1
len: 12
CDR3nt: TGTGCGGGAGCGGGAGCTGGGGATGAGCAGTTCTTC
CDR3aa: CAGAGAGDEQFF

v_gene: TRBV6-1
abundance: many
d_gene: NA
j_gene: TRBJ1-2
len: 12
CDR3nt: TGTGCCAGCAGTTCAGGAACGGTTGGCTACACCTTC
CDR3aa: CASSSGTVGYTF

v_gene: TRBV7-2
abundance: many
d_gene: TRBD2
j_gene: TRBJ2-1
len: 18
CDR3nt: TGTGCCAGCAGCGGAAGCCAAGGTGGACTAGCGGGAGTCAATGAGCAGTTCTTC
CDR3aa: CASSGSQGGLAGVNEQFF

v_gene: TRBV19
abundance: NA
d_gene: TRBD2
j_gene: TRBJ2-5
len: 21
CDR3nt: TGTGCCAGTAGTCCTTACCCGACAACAAGGACTAGCGGGAGCCTCGACCAGACCCAGTACTTC
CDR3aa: CASSPYPTTRTSGSLDQTQYF

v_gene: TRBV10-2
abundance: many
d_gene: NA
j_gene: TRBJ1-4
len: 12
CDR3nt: TGCGCCAGCAGCCGAAGTAATGAAAAACTGTTTTTT
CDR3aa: CASSRSNEKLFF

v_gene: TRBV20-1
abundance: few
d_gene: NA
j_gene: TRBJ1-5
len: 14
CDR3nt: TGCAGTGCTAGTAGCCCCGTCCACAATCAGCCCCAGCATTTT
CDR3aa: CSASSPVHNQPQHF

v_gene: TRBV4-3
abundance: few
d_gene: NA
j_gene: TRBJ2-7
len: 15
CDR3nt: TGCGCCAGCAGCCAAGAATCGGGGAGCCCCTACGAGCAGTACTTC
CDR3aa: CASSQESGSPYEQYF

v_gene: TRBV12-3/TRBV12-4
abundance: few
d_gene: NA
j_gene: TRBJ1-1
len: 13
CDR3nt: TGTGCCAGCATCAAGGGGAGATACACTGAAGCTTTCTTT
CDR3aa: CASIKGRYTEAFF

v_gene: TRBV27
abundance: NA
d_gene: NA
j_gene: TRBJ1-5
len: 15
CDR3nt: TGTGCCAGCAGTTTACGTTGGACGGACAATCAGCCCCAGCATTTT
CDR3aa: CASSLRWTDNQPQHF

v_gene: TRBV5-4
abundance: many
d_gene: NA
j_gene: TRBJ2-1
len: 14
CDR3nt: TGTGCCAGCAGCTCCCCCCGACTAGTCCATGAGCAGTTCTTC
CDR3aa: CASSSPRLVHEQFF

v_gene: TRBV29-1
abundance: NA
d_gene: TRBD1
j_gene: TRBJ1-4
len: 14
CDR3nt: TGCAGCGTGGATCTGGGACAGGGGGTTGAAAAACTGTTTTTT
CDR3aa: CSVDLGQGVEKLFF

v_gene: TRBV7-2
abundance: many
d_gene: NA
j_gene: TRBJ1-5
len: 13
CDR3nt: TGTGCCAGCAGCTTAGACACAAATCAGCCCCAGCATTTT
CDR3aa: CASSLDTNQPQHF

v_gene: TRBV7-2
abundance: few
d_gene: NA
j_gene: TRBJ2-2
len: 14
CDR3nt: TGTGCCAGCAGCCCCCCTGGTGTGGGGGGGGAGCTGTTTTTT
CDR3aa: CASSPPGVGGELFF

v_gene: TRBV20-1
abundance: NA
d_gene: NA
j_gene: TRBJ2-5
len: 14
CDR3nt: TGCAGTGCTAGAGATCCGGGGATCCAAGAGACCCAGTACTTC
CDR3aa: CSARDPGIQETQYF

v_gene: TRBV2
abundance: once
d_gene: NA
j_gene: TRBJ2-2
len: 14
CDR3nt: TGTGCCAGCAAATCAGCGGGGAACACCGGGGAGCTGTTTTTT
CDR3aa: CASKSAGNTGELFF

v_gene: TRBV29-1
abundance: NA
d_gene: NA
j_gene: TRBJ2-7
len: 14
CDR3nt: TGCAGCGTTGAAGACTCAGGGAACACCTACGAGCAGTACTTC
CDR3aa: CSVEDSGNTYEQYF

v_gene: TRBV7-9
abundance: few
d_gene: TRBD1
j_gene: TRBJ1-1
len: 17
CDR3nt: TGTGCCAGCAGCTTAGCAGGTCGACAGGGATTATACACTGAAGCTTTCTTT
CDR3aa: CASSLAGRQGLYTEAFF

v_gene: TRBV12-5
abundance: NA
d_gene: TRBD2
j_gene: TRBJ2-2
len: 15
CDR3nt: TGTGCTAGTGGTGTACTAGCGGGAGTAACCGGGGAGCTGTTTTTT
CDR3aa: CASGVLAGVTGELFF

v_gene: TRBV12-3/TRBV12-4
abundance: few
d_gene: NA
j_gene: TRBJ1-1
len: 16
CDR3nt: TGTGCCAGCAGTTTCCCCCAGGGTTACCAGAACACTGAAGCTTTCTTT
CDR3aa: CASSFPQGYQNTEAFF

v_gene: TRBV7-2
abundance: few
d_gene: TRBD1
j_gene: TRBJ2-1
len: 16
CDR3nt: TGTGCCAGCAGCTTTTGGACAGGGGGTACCTACAATGAGCAGTTCTTC
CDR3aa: CASSFWTGGTYNEQFF

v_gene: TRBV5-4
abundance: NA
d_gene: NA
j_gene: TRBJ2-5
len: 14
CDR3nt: TGTGCCAGCAGCGGGGGACTCCGCCAAGAGACCCAGTACTTC
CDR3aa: CASSGGLRQETQYF

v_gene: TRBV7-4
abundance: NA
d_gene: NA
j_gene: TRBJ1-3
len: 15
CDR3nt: TGTGCCAGCAGCGTTGGGGAGCGTCTTGGAAACACCATATATTTT
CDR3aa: CASSVGERLGNTIYF

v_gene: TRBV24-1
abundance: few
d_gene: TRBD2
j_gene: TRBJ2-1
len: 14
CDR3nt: TGTGCCACCAGTGGGGCTAGCGGGAGGAATGAGCAGTTCTTC
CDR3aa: CATSGASGRNEQFF

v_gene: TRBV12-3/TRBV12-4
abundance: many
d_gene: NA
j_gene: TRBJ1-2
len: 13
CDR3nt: TGTGCCAGCAGTACCGGGACAACTTATGGCTACACCTTC
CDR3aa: CASSTGTTYGYTF

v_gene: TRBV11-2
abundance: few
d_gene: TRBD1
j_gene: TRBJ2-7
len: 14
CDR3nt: TGTGCCAGCAGCTTTCAGGGGGCAGCGGGCGAGCAGTACTTC
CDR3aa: CASSFQGAAGEQYF

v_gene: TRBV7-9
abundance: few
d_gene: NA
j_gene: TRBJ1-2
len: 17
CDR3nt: TGTGCCAGCAGCTTAGTTACGGGGGCCCGCCCCCACTATGGCTACACCTTC
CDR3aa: CASSLVTGARPHYGYTF

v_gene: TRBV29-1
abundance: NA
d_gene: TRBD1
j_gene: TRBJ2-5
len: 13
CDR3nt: TGCAGCGCAAAGACAGGGAGCCAAGAGACCCAGTACTTC
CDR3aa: CSAKTGSQETQYF

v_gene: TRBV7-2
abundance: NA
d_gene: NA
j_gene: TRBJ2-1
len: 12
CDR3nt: TGTGCCAGCAGCTTATGGAAAAGCGAGCAGTTCTTC
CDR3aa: CASSLWKSEQFF

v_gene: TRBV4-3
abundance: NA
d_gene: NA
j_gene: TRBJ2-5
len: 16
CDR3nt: TGCGCCAGCAGCCAAGAGGCAGGGTCGACTCAAGAGACCCAGTACTTC
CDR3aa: CASSQEAGSTQETQYF

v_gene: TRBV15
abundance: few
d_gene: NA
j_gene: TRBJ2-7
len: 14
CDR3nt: TGTGCCACCAGCACCTGGACAGCTACCTACGAGCAGTACTTC
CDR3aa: CATSTWTATYEQYF

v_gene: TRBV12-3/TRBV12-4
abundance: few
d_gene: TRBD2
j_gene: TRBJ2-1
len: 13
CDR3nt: TGTGCCACCAGGGAGGGATCGGACAATGAGCAGTTCTTC
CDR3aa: CATREGSDNEQFF

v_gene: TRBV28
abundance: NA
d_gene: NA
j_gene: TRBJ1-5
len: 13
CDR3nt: TGTGCCAGCAGCCCGACGGATAGGAAGCCCCAGCATTTT
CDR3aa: CASSPTDRKPQHF

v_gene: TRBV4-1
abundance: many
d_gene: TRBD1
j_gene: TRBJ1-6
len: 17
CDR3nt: TGCGCCAGCAGCCGAGCTTCCGACAGGGATTATAATTCACCCCTCCACTTT
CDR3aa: CASSRASDRDYNSPLHF

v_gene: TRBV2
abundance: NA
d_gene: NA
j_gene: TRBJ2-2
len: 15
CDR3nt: TGTGCCAGCAGTGAACCCAGGGGACGACACGGGGAGCTGTTTTTT
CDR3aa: CASSEPRGRHGELFF

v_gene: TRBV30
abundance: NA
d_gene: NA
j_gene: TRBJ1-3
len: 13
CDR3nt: TGTGCCTGGAGTCGGGGACTCGGAGACACCATATATTTT
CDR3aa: CAWSRGLGDTIYF

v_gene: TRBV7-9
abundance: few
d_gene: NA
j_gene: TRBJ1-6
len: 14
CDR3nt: TGTGCCAGCAGCTGGGATACCGAGCATTCACCCCTCCACTTT
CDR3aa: CASSWDTEHSPLHF

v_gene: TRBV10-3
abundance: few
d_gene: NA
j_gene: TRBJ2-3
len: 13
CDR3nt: TGTGCCATCAGTGTTCCAGGGGGGGATACGCAGTATTTT
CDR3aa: CAISVPGGDTQYF